Listed below are T cell receptor beta chains from one sample, sequenced in a study of OX40 agonist ivuxolimab in advanced cancers. Sequenced by immunoSEQ multiplex PCR; TCRdb stores in-frame clones only, minus some. The table lists tens of thousands of clones, 85% to 95% of them singletons. Source: CD4+ or CD8+ T cells sorted from blood, taken in a trial of the OX40 agonist ivuxolimab. These TCRs come from an adult with an advanced solid tumor such as melanoma, head and neck, liver or kidney cancer. Both conserved end residues are part of each CDR3. A D gene is named only where the DNA matches it firmly. Clone size is given for some rows only: seen once, a few or many times, or a class if the clone is expanded.

clone_size: NA; j_call: TRBJ2-3; d_call: TRBD2; v_call: TRBV7-9; cdr3_aa: CASSLTPLSAGAGTDTQYF; cdr3_nt: TGTGCCAGCAGCCTCACCCCATTAAGTGCGGGAGCGGGCACAGATACGCAGTATTTT
clone_size: NA; j_call: TRBJ2-7; d_call: NA; v_call: TRBV9; cdr3_aa: CASSPRTGEQYF; cdr3_nt: TGTGCCAGCAGCCCCCGTACGGGCGAGCAGTACTTC
clone_size: NA; j_call: TRBJ2-1; d_call: TRBD2; v_call: TRBV19; cdr3_aa: CASSWTSGRMGYEQFF; cdr3_nt: TGTGCCAGTAGTTGGACTAGCGGGAGGATGGGGTATGAGCAGTTCTTC
clone_size: NA; j_call: TRBJ1-5; d_call: NA; v_call: TRBV28; cdr3_aa: CASSQSKPGQLYGQPQHF; cdr3_nt: TGTGCCAGCAGCCAATCCAAACCCGGACAGTTGTATGGTCAGCCCCAGCATTTT
clone_size: NA; j_call: TRBJ2-2; d_call: NA; v_call: TRBV7-9; cdr3_aa: CASSLGTGSGELFF; cdr3_nt: TGTGCCAGCAGCTTAGGAACAGGGTCCGGGGAGCTGTTTTTT
clone_size: NA; j_call: TRBJ2-1; d_call: NA; v_call: TRBV18; cdr3_aa: CASSPDSGNEQFF; cdr3_nt: TGTGCCAGCTCACCAGACAGCGGGAATGAGCAGTTCTTC
clone_size: NA; j_call: TRBJ2-5; d_call: NA; v_call: TRBV28; cdr3_aa: CASSSWTEQETQYF; cdr3_nt: TGTGCCAGCAGTTCATGGACAGAGCAAGAGACCCAGTACTTC
clone_size: NA; j_call: TRBJ2-3; d_call: TRBD1; v_call: TRBV15; cdr3_aa: CATSTGLDRGDGDTQYF; cdr3_nt: TGTGCCACCAGCACCGGGCTCGACAGGGGGGATGGCGATACGCAGTATTTT
clone_size: NA; j_call: TRBJ2-1; d_call: NA; v_call: TRBV7-8; cdr3_aa: CASSLGGQEQFF; cdr3_nt: TGTGCCAGCAGCTTAGGGGGGCAGGAGCAGTTCTTC
clone_size: NA; j_call: TRBJ2-2; d_call: NA; v_call: TRBV4-1; cdr3_aa: CASSQLLTRTGELFF; cdr3_nt: TGCGCCAGCAGCCAACTCCTCACTCGGACCGGGGAGCTGTTTTTT
clone_size: NA; j_call: TRBJ2-1; d_call: NA; v_call: TRBV27; cdr3_aa: CASSLWGNSYNEQFF; cdr3_nt: TGTGCCAGCAGTTTATGGGGGAACTCCTACAATGAGCAGTTCTTC
clone_size: NA; j_call: TRBJ1-4; d_call: NA; v_call: TRBV7-9; cdr3_aa: CASSHTRATNEKLFF; cdr3_nt: TGTGCCAGCAGCCACACGAGGGCAACTAATGAAAAACTGTTTTTT
clone_size: NA; j_call: TRBJ2-7; d_call: NA; v_call: TRBV11-2; cdr3_aa: CASSLVGSEQYF; cdr3_nt: TGTGCCAGCAGCTTAGTAGGGAGCGAGCAGTACTTC
clone_size: NA; j_call: TRBJ2-7; d_call: TRBD2; v_call: TRBV9; cdr3_aa: CASSVEGTNSYEQYF; cdr3_nt: TGTGCCAGCAGCGTAGAGGGGACTAACTCCTACGAGCAGTACTTC
clone_size: NA; j_call: TRBJ2-5; d_call: TRBD1; v_call: TRBV29-1; cdr3_aa: CSVVGGQGEKTQYF; cdr3_nt: TGCAGCGTTGTTGGTGGACAGGGTGAGAAGACCCAGTACTTC
clone_size: NA; j_call: TRBJ2-5; d_call: NA; v_call: TRBV7-6; cdr3_aa: CASSFSRGETQYF; cdr3_nt: TGTGCCAGCAGCTTTTCTAGAGGAGAGACCCAGTACTTC
clone_size: once; j_call: TRBJ2-1; d_call: NA; v_call: TRBV7-6; cdr3_aa: CASSSRRQATNEQFF; cdr3_nt: TGTGCCAGCAGTTCGAGGCGGCAGGCCACAAATGAGCAGTTCTTC
clone_size: NA; j_call: TRBJ1-5; d_call: TRBD1; v_call: TRBV28; cdr3_aa: CASSFPPGRGSQPQHF; cdr3_nt: TGTGCCAGCAGTTTCCCCCCGGGCAGGGGGAGTCAGCCCCAGCATTTT
clone_size: NA; j_call: TRBJ2-7; d_call: TRBD2; v_call: TRBV7-6; cdr3_aa: CASSSGLAGGYEQYF; cdr3_nt: TGTGCCAGCAGCTCGGGACTAGCGGGAGGGTACGAGCAGTACTTC
clone_size: NA; j_call: TRBJ2-1; d_call: TRBD2; v_call: TRBV9; cdr3_aa: CASSATGTSGLTYNEQFF; cdr3_nt: TGTGCCAGCAGCGCTACCGGGACTAGCGGTCTTACCTACAATGAGCAGTTCTTC
clone_size: NA; j_call: TRBJ1-5; d_call: NA; v_call: TRBV15; cdr3_aa: CATSRDLGINQPQHF; cdr3_nt: TGTGCCACCAGCAGAGATTTGGGAATCAATCAGCCCCAGCATTTT
clone_size: NA; j_call: TRBJ2-2; d_call: TRBD2; v_call: TRBV27; cdr3_aa: CASSLGLANTGELFF; cdr3_nt: TGTGCCAGCAGTTTAGGACTAGCGAACACCGGGGAGCTGTTTTTT
clone_size: NA; j_call: TRBJ2-7; d_call: TRBD2; v_call: TRBV27; cdr3_aa: CASSKTSGRFTNEQYF; cdr3_nt: TGTGCCAGCAGTAAGACTAGCGGGAGATTCACCAACGAGCAGTACTTC
clone_size: NA; j_call: TRBJ2-7; d_call: NA; v_call: TRBV7-9; cdr3_aa: CASSLETATYEQYF; cdr3_nt: TGTGCCAGCAGCTTGGAGACAGCCACCTACGAGCAGTACTTC
clone_size: NA; j_call: TRBJ1-4; d_call: NA; v_call: TRBV25-1; cdr3_aa: CASSDYARDEKLFF; cdr3_nt: TGTGCCAGCAGTGATTATGCCAGGGATGAAAAACTGTTTTTT
clone_size: NA; j_call: TRBJ2-1; d_call: TRBD2; v_call: TRBV7-3; cdr3_aa: CASSLNVGGPDNEQFF; cdr3_nt: TGTGCCAGCAGCTTAAACGTGGGAGGGCCCGACAATGAGCAGTTCTTC
clone_size: once; j_call: TRBJ1-5; d_call: NA; v_call: TRBV7-8; cdr3_aa: CASSLGAGSLYQPQHF; cdr3_nt: TGTGCCAGCAGCTTAGGGGCAGGGTCTTTATACCAGCCCCAGCATTTT
clone_size: once; j_call: TRBJ2-7; d_call: NA; v_call: TRBV4-1; cdr3_aa: CASSQGVQGSYEQYF; cdr3_nt: TGCGCCAGCAGCCAAGGGGTCCAGGGATCCTACGAGCAGTACTTC
clone_size: NA; j_call: TRBJ2-7; d_call: NA; v_call: TRBV5-4; cdr3_aa: CASSFRPRWDEQYF; cdr3_nt: TGTGCCAGCAGCTTCCGGCCCCGGTGGGACGAGCAGTACTTC
clone_size: NA; j_call: TRBJ2-7; d_call: TRBD2; v_call: TRBV7-8; cdr3_aa: CASSLGLAGGKWNEQYF; cdr3_nt: TGTGCCAGCAGCTTAGGGCTGGCGGGAGGGAAGTGGAACGAGCAGTACTTC
clone_size: NA; j_call: TRBJ2-5; d_call: TRBD2; v_call: TRBV30; cdr3_aa: CAWRTSGRGQETQYF; cdr3_nt: TGTGCCTGGAGGACTAGCGGGAGAGGACAAGAGACCCAGTACTTC
clone_size: NA; j_call: TRBJ2-5; d_call: NA; v_call: TRBV9; cdr3_aa: CASSVGVGEETQYF; cdr3_nt: TGTGCCAGCAGCGTAGGGGTAGGGGAAGAGACCCAGTACTTC
clone_size: NA; j_call: TRBJ1-1; d_call: TRBD1; v_call: TRBV6-1; cdr3_aa: CASETGPMNTEAFF; cdr3_nt: TGTGCCAGCGAGACAGGGCCCATGAACACTGAAGCTTTCTTT
clone_size: NA; j_call: TRBJ2-1; d_call: NA; v_call: TRBV6-5; cdr3_aa: CASSSSFPGRVF; cdr3_nt: TGTGCCAGCAGTTCCTCATTCCCGGGACGAGTCTTC
clone_size: NA; j_call: TRBJ1-2; d_call: NA; v_call: TRBV10-3; cdr3_aa: CAIGSNTF; cdr3_nt: TGTGCCATCGGAAGCAACACCTTC
clone_size: NA; j_call: TRBJ2-7; d_call: TRBD2; v_call: TRBV19; cdr3_aa: CASSPGTSGRINYEQYF; cdr3_nt: TGTGCCAGTAGTCCCGGGACTAGCGGGAGAATCAACTACGAGCAGTACTTC
clone_size: NA; j_call: TRBJ2-5; d_call: NA; v_call: TRBV28; cdr3_aa: CASSLSGLGETQYF; cdr3_nt: TGTGCCAGCAGTTTATCTGGGTTGGGGGAGACCCAGTACTTC
clone_size: NA; j_call: TRBJ2-1; d_call: TRBD1; v_call: TRBV30; cdr3_aa: CAWSEDRPYNEQFF; cdr3_nt: TGTGCCTGGAGCGAGGACAGGCCCTACAATGAGCAGTTCTTC
clone_size: once; j_call: TRBJ2-1; d_call: TRBD2; v_call: TRBV28; cdr3_aa: CASSFGGSAYNEQFF; cdr3_nt: TGTGCCAGCAGTTTCGGCGGGAGTGCCTACAATGAGCAGTTCTTC
clone_size: NA; j_call: TRBJ1-1; d_call: NA; v_call: TRBV15; cdr3_aa: CATSRGNQVRGTEAFF; cdr3_nt: TGTGCCACCAGCAGGGGAAACCAAGTACGGGGCACTGAAGCTTTCTTT
clone_size: NA; j_call: TRBJ2-2; d_call: TRBD2; v_call: TRBV4-3; cdr3_aa: CASSQPHGGSGTGELFF; cdr3_nt: TGCGCCAGCAGCCAACCCCATGGCGGGAGCGGCACCGGGGAGCTGTTTTTT
clone_size: NA; j_call: TRBJ2-3; d_call: NA; v_call: TRBV5-5; cdr3_aa: CASSLDLTDTQYF; cdr3_nt: TGTGCCAGCAGCTTGGATCTCACAGATACGCAGTATTTT
clone_size: NA; j_call: TRBJ2-7; d_call: TRBD1; v_call: TRBV27; cdr3_aa: CASSLSTGQFHYEQYF; cdr3_nt: TGTGCCAGCAGTTTGTCGACAGGGCAATTCCACTACGAGCAGTACTTC
clone_size: NA; j_call: TRBJ1-4; d_call: NA; v_call: TRBV4-2; cdr3_aa: CASSPYTGEKLFF; cdr3_nt: TGTGCCAGCAGCCCCTACACGGGAGAAAAACTGTTTTTT
clone_size: NA; j_call: TRBJ1-3; d_call: NA; v_call: TRBV4-3; cdr3_aa: CASSQDRGSGNTIYF; cdr3_nt: TGCGCCAGCAGCCAAGATCGGGGTTCTGGAAACACCATATATTTT
clone_size: NA; j_call: TRBJ1-1; d_call: NA; v_call: TRBV7-3; cdr3_aa: CASSHWGGTEAFF; cdr3_nt: TGTGCCAGCAGCCACTGGGGAGGAACTGAAGCTTTCTTT
clone_size: NA; j_call: TRBJ2-7; d_call: TRBD2; v_call: TRBV4-3; cdr3_aa: CASSQDRLAESYEQYF; cdr3_nt: TGCGCCAGCAGCCAAGATCGGCTAGCGGAATCCTACGAGCAGTACTTC
clone_size: NA; j_call: TRBJ2-7; d_call: TRBD2; v_call: TRBV7-9; cdr3_aa: CASSSLGGRAYEQYF; cdr3_nt: TGTGCCAGCAGCTCCCTTGGCGGGAGGGCTTACGAGCAGTACTTC
clone_size: NA; j_call: TRBJ1-5; d_call: NA; v_call: TRBV28; cdr3_aa: CASKNRDNQPQHF; cdr3_nt: TGTGCCAGCAAAAACAGGGACAATCAGCCCCAGCATTTT
clone_size: NA; j_call: TRBJ2-7; d_call: NA; v_call: TRBV28; cdr3_aa: CASSSRGAPYEQYF; cdr3_nt: TGTGCCAGCAGTTCCAGGGGTGCACCCTACGAGCAGTACTTC
clone_size: NA; j_call: TRBJ2-1; d_call: NA; v_call: TRBV7-6; cdr3_aa: CASSLGSYNEQFF; cdr3_nt: TGTGCCAGCAGCTTAGGGTCGTACAATGAGCAGTTCTTC
clone_size: NA; j_call: TRBJ2-1; d_call: TRBD2; v_call: TRBV7-8; cdr3_aa: CASSPGFSGTYNEQFF; cdr3_nt: TGTGCCAGCAGCCCCGGATTTAGCGGGACCTACAATGAGCAGTTCTTC
clone_size: NA; j_call: TRBJ2-5; d_call: NA; v_call: TRBV28; cdr3_aa: CASSPGPLLETQYF; cdr3_nt: TGTGCCAGCAGTCCCGGGCCCTTACTAGAGACCCAGTACTTC